Below are 23 T cell receptor beta chains sequenced from a single sample in a study of blood T cell repertoires in COVID-19 (dated by TCRdb to the early 2020s). The library was obtained by the immunoSEQ multiplex PCR assay. TCRdb obtained this table from immuneACCESS and retained in-frame rearrangements with V and J assigned. These tables miss some clones; where compared with another copy, unresolved V genes account for less than half of the shortfall, and the remainder is unexplained. The sample includes about 150,000 clones, with approximately 88% observed a single time. The ten largest clones capture approximately 14% of the sample. Sequenced: peripheral blood. Receptors originate from a man between 18 and 35 years old with active or convalescent COVID-19.

This clone appeared a few times. The genes are TRBV3-1 (or the pseudogene TRBV3-2) and TRBJ1-3; 11 nucleotides align to TRBD1. The CDR3 length is 15 residues. Per germline, CDR1 LGHDT and CDR2 YNNKEL (reference sequence). Trimming removed 3 bases from V and 2 bases from J; junction bases left unmatched: 0. The CDR3 is CASSQDRGPGNTIYF. The CDR3, as DNA: TGTGCCAGCAGCCAGGACAGGGGGCCTGGAAACACCATATATTTT.

This clone was observed a single time. The chain uses TRBV30 and TRBJ2-5, with TRBD2 matching 7 bases. Germline V CDR1 and CDR2: GTSNPN, SVGIG (reference sequence). The trim removed 2 bases at V and 1 base at J, leaving 1 base unmatched. The length of the CDR3 is 13 residues. Here the CDR3 reads CAWSWGGQETQYF. CDR3 nucleotide sequence: TGTGCCTGGAGTTGGGGGGGCCAAGAGACCCAGTACTTC.

The V call is TRBV4-2, the J call TRBJ2-6; tentative D call: TRBD1 (5 bases). Deletions cut 3 bases from V and 0 bases from J, with 24 bases between. This CDR3 is 21 amino acids long. CDR1 and CDR2 (germline): LGHNA, YNFKEQ. CDR3 nucleotides: TGTGCCAGCAGCCAGGAGAGTAGATTCAGGGCCCTCCGCTCTGGGGCCAACGTCCTGACTTTC. It is translated as CASSQESRFRALRSGANVLTF.

The chain combines TRBV18 with TRBJ1-3; D might be TRBD1 (5 bases). V was pared by 8 bases and J by 2 bases, with 19 bases between. Germline assignment: CDR1 KGHSH and CDR2 LQKENI. CDR3 length: 16 residues. The CDR3 DNA sequence: TGTGCCAGCCCACGCGCGGGGGAGATTCCTGGAAACACCATATATTTT. It translates to CASPRAGEIPGNTIYF.

This chain links TRBV12-3 or TRBV12-4 with TRBJ1-4; D is uncertain. The V end lost 3 bases, the J end lost 8 bases, and 10 bases lay between the germline ends. This CDR3 comprises 13 residues. The CDR3 reads CASSFGRKEKLFF. Here the CDR3 DNA reads TGTGCCAGCAGTTTTGGCAGGAAAGAAAAACTGTTTTTT.

This clone was detected once. The chain employs TRBV4-2 and TRBJ2-7; 10 bases fit TRBD1. Germline CDR1 reads LGHNA; CDR2 reads YNFKEQ. J gave up 7 bases and V 6 bases, and 6 bases lay outside the gene matches. This CDR3 is built from 13 residues. CDR3 sequence (DNA): TGTGCCAGCAGTCCGACAGGGGGCTGGGAGCAGTACTTC. Translation: CASSPTGGWEQYF.

The chain uses TRBV4-1 and TRBJ2-7; TRBD2 agrees at 7 bases. Trimming took 5 bases from V and 0 from J; bases not matched to a gene: 10. Germline CDR1 MGHRA, CDR2 YSYEKL. The CDR3 is 16 amino acids. The CDR3 nucleotides are TGCGCCAGCAGCATTCTCGGGACTACCTACTCCTACGAGCAGTACTTC. Its protein product is CASSILGTTYSYEQYF.

This clone appeared a few times. The chain employs TRBV24-1 and TRBJ2-7, with TRBD1 matching over 9 bases. CDR1 and CDR2 from the germline V gene are KGHDR and SFDVKD. The CDR3 runs 15 residues. V trimming: 4 bases; J trimming: 4 bases; junction bases outside the gene matches: 7. The CDR3 nucleotides are TGTGCCACCAGTGACATGACAGGGGGAAAATACGAGCAGTACTTC. It codes for CATSDMTGGKYEQYF.

This sequence joins TRBV5-1 and TRBJ2-1; 9 bases match TRBD1. Germline assignment: CDR1 SGHRS and CDR2 YFSETQ. This CDR3 spans 15 amino acids. Trimming cost V 3 bases and J 4 bases; bases outside gene matches: 5. CDR3 residues: CASSSRTGEYNEQFF. The CDR3 DNA is TGCGCCAGCAGCTCGAGGACAGGGGAATACAATGAGCAGTTCTTC. Supplemented by reference TRBV5-1 and TRBJ2-1, the full variable domain reads KAGVTQTPRYLIKTRGQQVTLSCSPISGHRSVSWYQQTPGQGLQFLFEYFSETQRNKGNFPGRFSGRQFSNSRSEMNVSTLELGDSALYLCASSSRTGEYNEQFFGPGTRLTVL.

This chain connects TRBV19 to TRBJ2-1; TRBD1 aligns across 7 bases. Germline V gene sequence: CDR1 LNHDA, CDR2 SQIVND (reference sequence). V trimming: 3 bases; J trimming: 4 bases; junction bases outside the gene matches: 9. This CDR3 region has 16 residues. The chain's CDR3 is CASSISRGYFYNEQFF. CDR3 DNA sequence: TGTGCCAGTAGTATTAGCAGGGGGTATTTTTACAATGAGCAGTTCTTC.

This sequence joins TRBV5-1 and TRBJ1-4; 10 bases align to TRBD1. The CDR3 is 15 residues long. V lost 1 base to trimming and J lost 6 bases; unmatched junction nucleotides: 3. Looked up from germline, CDR1 is SGHRS and CDR2 is YFSETQ. This CDR3 is CASSLSGTGDEKLFF. The CDR3 DNA follows: TGCGCCAGCAGCTTGAGTGGGACAGGGGATGAAAAACTGTTTTTT.

V is TRBV29-1 and J is TRBJ1-4, with D possibly TRBD1 on 5 matching bases. This CDR3 region has 12 residues. Deletions cut 5 bases from V and 4 bases from J, with 8 bases between. Germline assignment: CDR1 SQVTM and CDR2 ANQGSEA. CDR3 sequence reads: CSVLTVNEKLFF. CDR3 nucleotides: TGCAGCGTTTTGACAGTTAATGAAAAACTGTTTTTT.

This clone was counted a few times. This sequence joins TRBV15 and TRBJ1-4, with D possibly TRBD1 on 5 matching bases. The germline V gene encodes CDR1 LNHNV and CDR2 YYDKDF (reference sequence). V lost 0 bases and J lost 3, with 11 bases in between. This CDR3 is built from 16 residues. The CDR3 DNA sequence: TGTGCCACCAGCAGAGATCTTGGGGCTGCTAATGAAAAACTGTTTTTT. It specifies CATSRDLGAANEKLFF.

This clone has a single count. The chain combines TRBV19 with TRBJ1-2; TRBD1 matches at 9 bases. V dropped 6 bases and J dropped 6; count of bases not matched to a gene: 8. The CDR3 consists of 14 residues. CDR1 is LNHDA, CDR2 SQIVND, per germline (reference sequence). This chain's CDR3 is CASRTPGQGDGYTF. The CDR3 DNA is TGTGCCAGTAGAACCCCGGGACAGGGAGATGGCTACACCTTC.

This rearrangement joins TRBV18 to TRBJ1-6; 8 nucleotides agree with TRBD1. Germline trimming cut 6 bases from V and 7 bases from J; bases unmatched to any gene: 5. The CDR3 runs to 14 residues. Germline loops: CDR1 KGHSH, CDR2 LQKENI. For the CDR3, the DNA is TGTGCCAGCTCGCCGACAGGGGTGAATTCACCCCTCCACTTT. Encoded protein: CASSPTGVNSPLHF.

This clone was counted between two and nine times. This chain uses TRBV6-4 with TRBJ2-1; possibly TRBD1 for D (7 bases). This CDR3 region has 15 residues. CDR1 MRHNA and CDR2 SNTAGT come from the germline V gene. Trimming removed 2 bases at V and 4 bases at J, with 12 bases between. Here the CDR3 reads CASSDGGTEYNEQFF. The CDR3 DNA sequence: TGTGCCAGCAGTGACGGAGGGACAGAGTACAATGAGCAGTTCTTC.

The chain is built from TRBV11-3 and TRBJ2-2; 9 bases agree with TRBD2. Germline V gives CDR1 SGHNT, CDR2 YENEEA. V lost 3 bases to trimming and J lost 6 bases; unmatched junction nucleotides: 5. The length of the CDR3 is 15 residues. CDR3 sequence (DNA): TGTGCCAGCAGCTTGCATAGCGGGAGTTCCGGGGAGCTGTTTTTT. Protein sequence: CASSLHSGSSGELFF. The full variable domain, with the rest looked up from reference TRBV11-3 and TRBJ2-2, is EAGVVQSPRYKIIEKKQPVAFWCNPISGHNTLYWYLQNLGQGPELLIRYENEEAVDDSQLPKDRFSAERLKGVDSTLKIQPAELGDSAVYLCASSLHSGSSGELFFGEGSRLTVL.

The chain has TRBV9 and TRBJ1-5; possibly TRBD1 for D (5 bases). V was cut by 0 bases and J by 7 bases, with 14 bases left in between. CDR1 and CDR2 from the germline V gene are SGDLS and YYNGEE. This CDR3 region has 15 residues. CDR3 nucleotides: TGTGCCAGCAGCGTAGGTGGAGGGGATCGCCAGCCCCAGCATTTT. Translation gives CASSVGGGDRQPQHF.

This clone was counted once. The DNA for the CDR3 is TGTGCCAGCAGCCCTGGGACTAGCGGCCCTATAACCTACGAGCAGTACTTC. Translating gives CASSPGTSGPITYEQYF. The chain uses TRBV3-1 (or the pseudogene TRBV3-2) and TRBJ2-7; 11 positions match TRBD2. The V gene end was trimmed by 4 bases and the J gene end by 2 bases; junction bases not matched to a gene: 10. This CDR3 has 17 amino acids. The germline V gene has CDR1 LGHDT and CDR2 YNNKEL (reference sequence).

The chain carries TRBV15 and TRBJ1-2; TRBD1 matches 10 bases. Germline CDR1 and CDR2: LNHNV and YYDKDF (reference sequence). The CDR3 spans 16 residues. V was pared by 0 bases and J by 8 bases, with 9 bases of the junction left unmatched. This CDR3 is CATSRDISGTGEGYTF. CDR3 coding DNA: TGTGCCACCAGCAGAGATATTTCAGGGACAGGGGAAGGCTACACCTTC.

V usage is TRBV10-3 and J usage is TRBJ1-5; 11 nucleotides line up with TRBD1. V trimming: 2 bases; J trimming: 1 base; junction bases outside the gene matches: 7. The V gene's germline CDR1 is ENHRY and CDR2 SYGVKD. This CDR3 spans 18 amino acids. The CDR3 sequence: CAISERGTGGVSNQPQHF. The DNA for the CDR3 is TGTGCCATCAGTGAGAGGGGGACAGGGGGGGTAAGCAATCAGCCCCAGCATTTT.

V is TRBV4-1 and J is TRBJ2-7; TRBD1 agrees at 7 bases. V lost 1 base to trimming and J lost 4 bases; unmatched junction nucleotides: 7. The germline V gene has CDR1 MGHRA and CDR2 YSYEKL. This CDR3 contains 15 residues. CDR3 nucleotides: TGCGCCAGCAGCCAAGGGGCAGGGGGTGGTTACGAGCAGTACTTC. The encoded protein is CASSQGAGGGYEQYF.

The V and J genes are TRBV5-5 and TRBJ1-2; tentatively, D is TRBD1 (5 bases). Germline V gives CDR1 SGHKS, CDR2 YYEKEE (reference sequence). V lost 2 bases, J lost 8 bases, and 10 bases lay in between. This CDR3 comprises 12 residues. CDR3 nucleotides: TGTGCCAGCAGCTTCAGGGTGGAGGGCTACACCTTC. It yields the protein CASSFRVEGYTF.